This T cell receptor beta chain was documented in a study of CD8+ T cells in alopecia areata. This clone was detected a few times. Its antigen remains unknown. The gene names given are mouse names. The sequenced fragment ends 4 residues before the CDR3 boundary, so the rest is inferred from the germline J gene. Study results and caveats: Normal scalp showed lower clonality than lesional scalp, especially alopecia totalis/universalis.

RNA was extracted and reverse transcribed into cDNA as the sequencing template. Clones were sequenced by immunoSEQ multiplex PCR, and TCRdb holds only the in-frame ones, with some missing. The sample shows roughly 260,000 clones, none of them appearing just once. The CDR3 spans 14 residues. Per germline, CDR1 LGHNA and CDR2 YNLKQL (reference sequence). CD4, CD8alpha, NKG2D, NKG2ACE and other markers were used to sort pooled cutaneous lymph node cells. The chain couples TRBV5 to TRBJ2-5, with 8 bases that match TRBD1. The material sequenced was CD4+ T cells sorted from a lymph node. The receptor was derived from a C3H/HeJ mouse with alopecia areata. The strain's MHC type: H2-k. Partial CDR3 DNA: TGTGCCAGCAGCCCCCGACAGGGGAAAGAC. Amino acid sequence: CASSPRQGKD. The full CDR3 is CASSPRQGKDTQYF.